These T cell receptor beta chains were read from a single sample in a study of CD8+CD57+ T cells in acquired aplastic anemia. A single record per CDR3 protein comes from TCRdb applying MiXCR to the reads. The sample lists approximately 190,000 distinct CDR3 sequences, around half occurring once. The sequencing sample was made of sorted CD4+, CD8+, or CD8+CD57+ T cells (not recorded which) from PBMCs. All receptors come from a human donor with aplastic anemia. Each CDR3 is given with its conserved first and last residue. A D gene is named only where the DNA matches it firmly. A row's size may be missing; if present it is once, few, many or a size class.

cdr3_nt: TGTGCCAGTAGTATAGCCGGGACAGGGGTACGCACCGGGGAGCTGTTTTTT; cdr3_aa: CASSIAGTGVRTGELFF; clone_size: NA; v_call: TRBV19; j_call: TRBJ2-2; d_call: TRBD1
cdr3_nt: TGTGCCAGCAGCCCCGGTATCCAAGAGACCCAGTACTTC; cdr3_aa: CASSPGIQETQYF; clone_size: NA; v_call: TRBV7-2; j_call: TRBJ2-5; d_call: NA
cdr3_nt: TGTGCCAGCAGTAACAGGGAAACCCTCGGCTACACCTTC; cdr3_aa: CASSNRETLGYTF; clone_size: many; v_call: TRBV2; j_call: TRBJ1-2; d_call: NA
cdr3_nt: TGTGCCATCAGTCCTACATCCAACAATGATACGCAGTATTTT; cdr3_aa: CAISPTSNNDTQYF; clone_size: many; v_call: TRBV10-3; j_call: TRBJ2-3; d_call: NA
cdr3_nt: TGTGCCAGCAGCTTCCTTACAGGGGCTAATGGCTACACCTTC; cdr3_aa: CASSFLTGANGYTF; clone_size: once; v_call: TRBV7-9; j_call: TRBJ1-2; d_call: TRBD1
cdr3_nt: TGTGCCAGCTCGCCAGGGCTTCCCAATCAGCCCCAGCATTTT; cdr3_aa: CASSPGLPNQPQHF; clone_size: many; v_call: TRBV12-3/TRBV12-4; j_call: TRBJ1-5; d_call: NA
cdr3_nt: TGCAGCGTTGATGGGGGGCCACAGGGAAGTGCCTACGAGCAGTACTTC; cdr3_aa: CSVDGGPQGSAYEQYF; clone_size: NA; v_call: TRBV29-1; j_call: TRBJ2-7; d_call: NA
cdr3_nt: TGTGCCAGCAGTGAATCTGGCTTTGGGCCCCAGCATTTT; cdr3_aa: CASSESGFGPQHF; clone_size: many; v_call: TRBV6-4; j_call: TRBJ1-5; d_call: NA
cdr3_nt: TGTGCCAGCAGTGAAGGTCTGGATTATTCACCCCTCCACTTT; cdr3_aa: CASSEGLDYSPLHF; clone_size: once; v_call: TRBV2; j_call: TRBJ1-6; d_call: NA
cdr3_nt: TGTGCCAGCCGAGGCGGAGGGGACGAGCAGTACTTC; cdr3_aa: CASRGGGDEQYF; clone_size: many; v_call: TRBV6-1; j_call: TRBJ2-7; d_call: NA
cdr3_nt: TGTGCCAGCAGCCCTAGTTGGGGAAACACAGAGACCCAGTACTTC; cdr3_aa: CASSPSWGNTETQYF; clone_size: once; v_call: TRBV2; j_call: TRBJ2-5; d_call: NA
cdr3_nt: TGCGCCAGCAGTGATGGGACTAGCGGGCCACAAGAGACCCAGTACTTC; cdr3_aa: CASSDGTSGPQETQYF; clone_size: NA; v_call: TRBV10-1; j_call: TRBJ2-5; d_call: TRBD2
cdr3_nt: TGTGCCAGCAGCCTAGGGCGGAGAGATGGCTACACCTTC; cdr3_aa: CASSLGRRDGYTF; clone_size: NA; v_call: TRBV9; j_call: TRBJ1-2; d_call: NA